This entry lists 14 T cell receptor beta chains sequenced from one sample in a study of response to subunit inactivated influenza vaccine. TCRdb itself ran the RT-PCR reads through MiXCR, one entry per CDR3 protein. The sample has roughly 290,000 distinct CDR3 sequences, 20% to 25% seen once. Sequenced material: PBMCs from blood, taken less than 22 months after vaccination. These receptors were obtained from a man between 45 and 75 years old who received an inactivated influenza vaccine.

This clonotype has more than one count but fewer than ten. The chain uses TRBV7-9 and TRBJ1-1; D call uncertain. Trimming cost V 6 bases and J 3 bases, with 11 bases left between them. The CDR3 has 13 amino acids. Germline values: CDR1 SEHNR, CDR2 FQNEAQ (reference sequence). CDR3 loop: CASRFYWDTEAFF. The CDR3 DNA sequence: TGTGCCAGCAGGTTCTACTGGGACACTGAAGCTTTCTTT.

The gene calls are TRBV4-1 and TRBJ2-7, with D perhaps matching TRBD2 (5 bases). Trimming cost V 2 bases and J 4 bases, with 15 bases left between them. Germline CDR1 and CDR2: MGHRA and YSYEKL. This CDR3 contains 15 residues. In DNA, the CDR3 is TGCGCCAGCAGCCAACAACTGACTACCGCTTACGAGCAGTACTTC. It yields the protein CASSQQLTTAYEQYF.

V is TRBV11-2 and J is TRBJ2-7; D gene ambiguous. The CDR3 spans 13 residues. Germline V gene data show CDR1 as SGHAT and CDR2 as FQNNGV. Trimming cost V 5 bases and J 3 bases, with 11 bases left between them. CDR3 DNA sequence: TGTGCCAGCAGCGTCGGACCTGGCTACGAGCAGTACTTC. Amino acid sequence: CASSVGPGYEQYF.

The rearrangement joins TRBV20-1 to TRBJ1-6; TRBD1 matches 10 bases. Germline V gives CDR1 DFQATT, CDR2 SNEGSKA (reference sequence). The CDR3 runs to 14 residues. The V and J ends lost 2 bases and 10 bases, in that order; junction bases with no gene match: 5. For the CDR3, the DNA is TGCAGTGCTAGACCGCCGACAGGGGGCTCACCCCTCCACTTT. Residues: CSARPPTGGSPLHF.

Here the CDR3 reads CASSLTPLDSNQPQHF. CDR3 DNA sequence: TGTGCCAGCTCCCTAACCCCCTTAGATAGCAATCAGCCCCAGCATTTT. This chain links TRBV12-3 or TRBV12-4 with TRBJ1-5; no definite D call. The CDR3 totals 16 residues. Trimming pared 8 bases from V and 0 bases from J, leaving 17 bases between.

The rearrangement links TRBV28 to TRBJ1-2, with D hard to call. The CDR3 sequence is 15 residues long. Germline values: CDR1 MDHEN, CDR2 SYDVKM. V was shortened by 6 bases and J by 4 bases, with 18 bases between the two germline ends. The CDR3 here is CASSYTSGDRYGYTF. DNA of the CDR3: TGTGCCAGCAGCTATACCTCCGGGGATCGCTATGGCTACACCTTC.

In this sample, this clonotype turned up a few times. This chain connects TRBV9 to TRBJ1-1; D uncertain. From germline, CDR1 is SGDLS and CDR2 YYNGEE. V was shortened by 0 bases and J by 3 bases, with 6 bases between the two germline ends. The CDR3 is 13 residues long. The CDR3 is CASSVATDTEAFF. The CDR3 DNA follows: TGTGCCAGCAGCGTAGCTACCGACACTGAAGCTTTCTTT.

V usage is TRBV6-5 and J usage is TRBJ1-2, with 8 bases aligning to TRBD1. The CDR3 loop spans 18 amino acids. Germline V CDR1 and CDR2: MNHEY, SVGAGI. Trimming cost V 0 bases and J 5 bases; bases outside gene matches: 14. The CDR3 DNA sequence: TGTGCCAGCAGTTACTCGAGCCTCCCAGGGGGCGTTGTATATGGCTACACCTTC. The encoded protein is CASSYSSLPGGVVYGYTF.

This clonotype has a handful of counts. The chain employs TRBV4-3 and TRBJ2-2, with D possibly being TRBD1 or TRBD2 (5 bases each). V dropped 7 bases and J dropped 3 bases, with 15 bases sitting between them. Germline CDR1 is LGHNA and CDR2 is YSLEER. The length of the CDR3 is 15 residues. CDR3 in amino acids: CASTRDVRYTGELFF. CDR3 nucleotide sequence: TGCGCCAGCACCCGGGACGTCAGATACACCGGGGAGCTGTTTTTT.

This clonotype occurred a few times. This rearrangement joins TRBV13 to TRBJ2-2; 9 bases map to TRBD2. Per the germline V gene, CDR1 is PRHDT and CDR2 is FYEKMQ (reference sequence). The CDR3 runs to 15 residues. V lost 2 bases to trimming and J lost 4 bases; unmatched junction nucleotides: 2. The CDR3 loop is CASSLQREVTGELFF. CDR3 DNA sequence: TGTGCCAGCAGCTTACAGCGGGAGGTCACCGGGGAGCTGTTTTTT. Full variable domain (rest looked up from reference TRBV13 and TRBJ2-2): AAGVIQSPRHLIKEKRETATLKCYPIPRHDTVYWYQQGPGQDPQFLISFYEKMQSDKGSIPDRFSAQQFSDYHSELNMSSLELGDSALYFCASSLQREVTGELFFGEGSRLTVL.

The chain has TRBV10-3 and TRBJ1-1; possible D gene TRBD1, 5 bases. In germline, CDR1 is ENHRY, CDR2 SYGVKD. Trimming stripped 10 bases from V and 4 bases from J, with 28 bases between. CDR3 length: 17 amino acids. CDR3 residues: CATTAWPQTGPGTEAFF. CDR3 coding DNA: TGTGCCACCACAGCATGGCCTCAAACGGGACCGGGCACTGAAGCTTTCTTT.

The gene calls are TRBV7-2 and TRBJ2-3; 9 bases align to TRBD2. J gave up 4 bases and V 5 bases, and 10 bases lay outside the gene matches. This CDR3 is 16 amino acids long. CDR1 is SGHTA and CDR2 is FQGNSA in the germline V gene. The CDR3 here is CASSTMGLAAADTQYF. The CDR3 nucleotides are TGTGCCAGCAGCACCATGGGACTAGCAGCGGCAGATACGCAGTATTTT. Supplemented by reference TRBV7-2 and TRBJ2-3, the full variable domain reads GAGVSQSPSNKVTEKGKDVELRCDPISGHTALYWYRQSLGQGLEFLIYFQGNSAPDKSGLPSDRFSAERTGGSVSTLTIQRTQQEDSAVYLCASSTMGLAAADTQYFGPGTRLTVL.

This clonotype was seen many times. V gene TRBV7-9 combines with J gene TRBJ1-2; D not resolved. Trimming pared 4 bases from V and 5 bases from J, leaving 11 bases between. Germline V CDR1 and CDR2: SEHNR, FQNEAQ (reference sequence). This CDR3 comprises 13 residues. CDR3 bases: TGTGCCAGCAGCTCATTCGTCGAGTATGGCTACACCTTC. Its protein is CASSSFVEYGYTF. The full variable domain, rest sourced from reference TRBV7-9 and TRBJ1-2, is DTGVSQNPRHKITKRGQNVTFRCDPISEHNRLYWYRQTLGQGPEFLTYFQNEAQLEKSRLLSDRFSAERPKGSFSTLEIQRTEQGDSAMYLCASSSFVEYGYTFGSGTRLTVV.

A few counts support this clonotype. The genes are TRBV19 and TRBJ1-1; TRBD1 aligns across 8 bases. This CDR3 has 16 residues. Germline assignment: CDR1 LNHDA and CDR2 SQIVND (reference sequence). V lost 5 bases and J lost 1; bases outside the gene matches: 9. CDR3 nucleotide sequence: TGTGCCAGTAGTGCAGACAGGGGATTCCCGAACACTGAAGCTTTCTTT. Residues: CASSADRGFPNTEAFF.